The present T cell receptor (beta chain) was sequenced within a study of cytotoxic CD8 clonotypes in ibrutinib-treated CLL. Overall study results and limits: Public clonotypes were rare and shrank or held steady on treatment.

A 1 in 200,000 to 1 in 1 million T cell depth was the sequencing target. Method: immunoSEQ multiplex PCR; TCRdb's copy keeps in-frame clones and lacks some. The data show around 200,000 clones, more than 65% seen once. Comments on this clone: Antigen: not known.

Germline V gene data show CDR1 as GTSNPN and CDR2 as SVGIG (reference sequence). With 2 bases removed from V and 0 bases from J, the gap between germline ends came to 11 bases. This CDR3 is built from 15 residues. The V and J genes are TRBV30 and TRBJ2-4, with D tentatively TRBD2 (6 bases). Sample: PBMCs, taken after 12 months of ibrutinib treatment. The receptor was derived from a human donor with chronic lymphocytic leukemia. The CDR3 loop reads CAWSRPGVAKNIQYF. DNA for the CDR3: TGTGCCTGGAGTAGACCGGGAGTAGCCAAAAACATTCAGTACTTC. The variable domain in full, with the rest retrieved from reference TRBV30 and TRBJ2-4, is SQTIHQWPATLVQPVGSPLSLECTVEGTSNPNLYWYRQAAGRGLQLLFYSVGIGQISSEVPQNLSASRPQDRQFILSSKKLLLSDSGFYLCAWSRPGVAKNIQYFGAGTRLSVL.